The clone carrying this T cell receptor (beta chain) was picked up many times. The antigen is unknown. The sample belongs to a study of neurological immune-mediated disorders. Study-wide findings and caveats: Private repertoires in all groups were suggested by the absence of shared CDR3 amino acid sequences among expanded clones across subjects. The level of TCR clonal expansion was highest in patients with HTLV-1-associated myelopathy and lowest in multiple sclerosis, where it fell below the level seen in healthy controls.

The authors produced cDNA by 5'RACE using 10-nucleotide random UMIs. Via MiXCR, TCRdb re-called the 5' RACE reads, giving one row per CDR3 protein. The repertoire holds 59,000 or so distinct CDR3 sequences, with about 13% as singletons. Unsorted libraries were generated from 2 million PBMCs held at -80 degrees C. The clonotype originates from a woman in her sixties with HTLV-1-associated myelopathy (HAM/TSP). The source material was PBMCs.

CDR3 amino acids: CATRYVMNTEAFF. In DNA form, the CDR3 reads TGTGCCACTCGTTACGTAATGAACACTGAAGCTTTCTTT. The rearrangement uses TRBV10-3 and TRBJ1-1; D not certain. V shed 10 bases and J shed 0 bases, with 12 bases lying between them. The CDR3 runs 13 residues. Germline V gene data show CDR1 as ENHRY and CDR2 as SYGVKD.